This T cell receptor beta chain emerged from a study of T cell repertoires in cytomegalovirus infection. Study context: TCR beta signatures that were public indicated CMV infection and matching HLA type.

Notes on the study in general: Adding up the frequency of public TCR beta families identified people who carried CMV plus the relevant HLA. It was HLA-C-restricted CMV-specific TCR beta clonotypes that dominated the response ex vivo.

This clonotype was picked up a small number of times. Antigen specificity is unknown. TCRdb called the reads again in MiXCR, with one record for every CDR3 protein. This table has about 460,000 distinct CDR3 sequences, roughly 12% appearing once. Sequencing was done on a sample of PBMCs. This sequence originates from a human donor in good health (CMV status not recorded). Some clones in this sample may be carry-over from other donors' samples.

The chain's CDR3 is CASSPHGVMNTEAFF. Written as DNA, the CDR3 is TGTGCCAGCAGCCCGCACGGGGTAATGAACACTGAAGCTTTCTTT. The chain joins TRBV7-9 to TRBJ1-1, with D hard to call. Germline V gives CDR1 SEHNR, CDR2 FQNEAQ (reference sequence). V was clipped by 5 bases and J by 0 bases, with 13 bases between them. This CDR3 spans 15 amino acids.